Reported below is one T cell receptor beta chain. Its specificity is not known. This record comes from a study of T cell responses to AZD1222 COVID-19 vaccine. The study's findings and limits: The sample set comprised mostly white British donors with more females, and clonal diversity was possibly underestimated.

TCRdb's table, derived via immunoSEQ multiplex PCR, lists solely in-frame clones and lacks some. This table has about 56,000 clones, 70% to 80% appearing once. With V trimmed by 3 bases and J by 5 bases, 7 bases remained unmatched. CDR1 and CDR2 (germline): KGHSH, LQKENI. This CDR3 region has 15 residues. The chain employs TRBV18 and TRBJ1-5; TRBD1 matches at 7 bases. The receptor comes from an adult who received the AZD1222 COVID-19 vaccine. Specimen: peripheral blood, collected 28 days after the second AZD1222 dose. DNA of the CDR3: TGTGCCAGCTCACCCGAGCAGGGGGGGGATCAGCCCCAGCATTTT. Protein product: CASSPEQGGDQPQHF.